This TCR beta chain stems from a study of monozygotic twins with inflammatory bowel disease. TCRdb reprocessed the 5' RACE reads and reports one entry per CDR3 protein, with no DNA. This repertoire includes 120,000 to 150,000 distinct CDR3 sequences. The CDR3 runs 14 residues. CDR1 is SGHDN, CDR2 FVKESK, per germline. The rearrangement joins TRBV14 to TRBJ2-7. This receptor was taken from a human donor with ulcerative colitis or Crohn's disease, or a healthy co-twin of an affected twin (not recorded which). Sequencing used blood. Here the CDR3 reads CASSQDLGLYRQYF.